These T cell receptor beta chains were read from a single sample in a study of T cell changes during pregnancy in multiple sclerosis. Sequencing used immunoSEQ multiplex PCR; TCRdb keeps in-frame clones, though not all of them. This repertoire shows around 23,000 clones, around 90% found once; its top ten account for under 10%. Sequences were derived from CD8+ T cells from peripheral blood mononuclear cells, sampled in the third trimester of pregnancy. The origin of the receptors is a female donor in good health, enrolled as a control in a pregnancy study. CDR3s include the opening cysteine and the closing phenylalanine or tryptophan. The D gene is left open where the match is weak. Size values are once, few and many counts, or a class for expanded clones, and some rows have none.

j_call d_call v_call clone_size cdr3_aa cdr3_nt
TRBJ2-3 . TRBV2 . CATAGPAGPDGTDTQYF TGTGCCACAGCAGGCCCGGCAGGGCCTGATGGCACAGATACGCAGTATTTT
TRBJ2-7 . TRBV4-1 . CASSHAGNEQYF TGCGCCAGCAGCCACGCGGGGAACGAGCAGTACTTC
TRBJ1-2 . TRBV27 . CASSLSGANYGYTF TGTGCCAGCAGTTTATCGGGGGCGAACTATGGCTACACCTTC
TRBJ1-2 TRBD1 TRBV19 . CASSIRDRGRNGYTF TGTGCCAGTAGCATCCGGGACAGGGGGCGCAATGGCTACACCTTC
TRBJ1-3 TRBD1 TRBV27 . CASSAGQSGNTIYF TGTGCCAGCAGTGCGGGACAGTCTGGAAACACCATATATTTT
TRBJ2-4 . TRBV21-1 . CASSKALVAGGSVAKNIQYF .
TRBJ2-5 . TRBV28 . CASSFYLSGSQGEETQYF TGTGCCAGCAGTTTTTATCTTTCTGGCTCACAAGGAGAAGAGACCCAGTACTTC
TRBJ2-3 TRBD1 TRBV15 . CATSPHPDRADTQYF TGTGCCACCAGCCCCCACCCGGACAGGGCAGATACGCAGTATTTT
TRBJ2-1 TRBD2 TRBV13 few CASSLLTGTSGGEQFF TGTGCCAGCAGCTTATTAACCGGGACTAGCGGAGGCGAGCAGTTCTTC
TRBJ2-3 . TRBV27 . CASSLSGLTDTQYF TGTGCCAGCAGTTTAAGCGGCCTCACAGATACGCAGTATTTT
TRBJ1-1 . TRBV4-1 . CASSFLRTGGILNTEAFF TGCGCCAGCAGTTTCTTGAGGACGGGGGGGATTTTGAACACTGAAGCTTTCTTT
TRBJ1-2 . TRBV27 . CASSFGTGSDGYTF TGTGCCAGCAGTTTCGGTACAGGGAGTGACGGCTACACCTTC
TRBJ2-3 TRBD2 TRBV9 . CASSGHLGGGGSTDTQYF TGTGCCAGCAGCGGTCACTTAGGCGGGGGAGGTAGCACAGATACGCAGTATTTT
TRBJ2-1 TRBD2 TRBV4-1 once CASSHPTSGGPSYNEQFF TGCGCCAGCAGCCACCCTACTAGCGGGGGGCCTTCCTACAATGAGCAGTTCTTC
TRBJ2-3 TRBD2 TRBV6-1 . CASSEPSGSDTQYF TGTGCCAGCAGTGAACCTAGCGGTTCAGATACGCAGTATTTT
TRBJ2-5 TRBD1 TRBV11-2 . CASSRDSNPETQYF TGTGCCAGCAGTCGGGACAGCAATCCTGAGACCCAGTACTTC
TRBJ2-1 . TRBV5-6 . CASSFFSSNEQFF TGTGCCAGCAGCTTCTTTAGCAGCAATGAGCAGTTCTTC
TRBJ1-1 . TRBV5-1 . CASRAPVGGDTEAFF TGCGCCAGCCGAGCCCCGGTGGGGGGGGACACTGAAGCTTTCTTT
TRBJ2-5 TRBD2 TRBV6-4 . CASSEVAGVGETQYF TGTGCCAGCAGTGAAGTAGCGGGAGTAGGCGAGACCCAGTACTTC
TRBJ1-5 TRBD1 TRBV15 . CATSRSRDRVQPQHF TGTGCCACCAGCAGATCTCGGGACAGGGTTCAGCCCCAGCATTTT
TRBJ2-1 . TRBV9 few CASSAYDFDEQFF TGTGCCAGCAGCGCCTATGACTTCGATGAGCAGTTCTTC
TRBJ2-5 . TRBV2 medium-sized CASSGVIWQGQETQYF TGTGCCAGCAGTGGGGTGATTTGGCAGGGACAAGAGACCCAGTACTTC
TRBJ1-1 . TRBV9 . CASGTWERAFF TGTGCCAGCGGTACGTGGGAGAGAGCTTTCTTT
TRBJ1-6 TRBD1 TRBV4-1 . CASSQVEDRVNSPLHF TGCGCCAGCAGCCAAGTTGAGGACAGGGTAAATTCACCCCTCCACTTT
TRBJ2-2 . TRBV5-6 . CASRGRGGTGELFF TGTGCCAGCAGGGGGAGAGGGGGCACCGGGGAGCTGTTTTTT
TRBJ2-7 . TRBV7-6 once CASSPPDTPEQYF TGTGCCAGCAGCCCACCCGACACCCCCGAGCAGTACTTC
TRBJ1-2 . TRBV5-6 . CASSLLWPYGYTF TGTGCCAGCAGCCTCCTCTGGCCGTATGGCTACACCTTC
TRBJ2-1 . TRBV10-3 . CAISGEAEQFF TGTGCCATCAGTGGAGAAGCTGAGCAGTTCTTC
TRBJ2-5 TRBD2 TRBV28 once CASGSGRDLETQYF TGTGCCAGCGGTAGCGGGAGGGATCTGGAGACCCAGTACTTC
TRBJ1-1 TRBD1 TRBV14 few CASSQRQGATNTEAFF TGTGCCAGCAGCCAAAGACAGGGGGCGACGAACACTGAAGCTTTCTTT
TRBJ1-2 TRBD1 TRBV5-6 . CASSLGGTGFGYTF TGTGCCAGCAGCTTGGGCGGGACAGGGTTTGGCTACACCTTC
TRBJ1-2 TRBD1 TRBV7-9 . CASGGTGGAGGYGYTF TGTGCCAGCGGTGGGACAGGGGGCGCCGGGGGCTATGGCTACACCTTC
TRBJ1-5 . TRBV6-6 . CASGFGSRAEQPQHF TGTGCCAGCGGGTTCGGGTCCAGGGCCGAACAGCCCCAGCATTTT
TRBJ2-3 TRBD2 TRBV14 . CASSQVSFRAGGHQDTQYF TGTGCCAGCAGCCAAGTGTCTTTTCGAGCGGGGGGGCATCAAGATACGCAGTATTTT
TRBJ1-4 . TRBV27 . CASKSGEKLFF TGTGCCAGCAAATCGGGTGAAAAACTGTTTTTT
TRBJ1-1 TRBD1 TRBV27 . CASRIGQGVTEAFF TGTGCCAGCAGGATAGGACAGGGAGTCACTGAAGCTTTCTTT
TRBJ2-1 . TRBV19 . CASSIGQYNEQFF TGTGCCAGTAGTATCGGACAGTACAATGAGCAGTTCTTC
TRBJ2-3 . TRBV4-1 once CASSHPRSRGTDTQYF TGCGCCAGCAGCCATCCCCGCTCCAGGGGCACAGATACGCAGTATTTT
TRBJ2-1 TRBD1 TRBV27 . CASSNTGVRYNEQFF TGTGCCAGCAGTAACACAGGGGTCCGCTACAATGAGCAGTTCTTC
TRBJ1-1 . TRBV27 . CASRSYLEAFF TGTGCCAGCAGAAGCTATCTTGAAGCTTTCTTT
TRBJ2-7 TRBD1 TRBV5-1 . CASSLGQGARYEQYF TGCGCCAGCAGCTTAGGACAGGGGGCGCGTTACGAGCAGTACTTC
TRBJ1-1 . TRBV5-4 . CASFGGGTEAFF TGTGCCAGCTTTGGGGGGGGTACTGAAGCTTTCTTT
TRBJ2-2 . TRBV4-2 once CASSPVTGSTGELFF TGTGCCAGCAGCCCCGTCACAGGGTCCACCGGGGAGCTGTTTTTT
TRBJ2-5 TRBD2 TRBV7-9 . CASSSPLLAGVETQYF TGTGCCAGCAGCTCACCACTACTAGCGGGAGTGGAGACCCAGTACTTC
TRBJ2-2 . TRBV27 . CASSPGQNTGELFF TGTGCCAGCAGCCCCGGACAGAACACCGGGGAGCTGTTTTTT
TRBJ1-6 TRBD1 TRBV30 . CAWTSGQGNNSPLHF TGTGCCTGGACCAGCGGACAGGGGAATAATTCACCCCTCCACTTT
TRBJ2-1 . TRBV7-9 . CASSRPRRRSSYNEQFF TGTGCCAGCAGCAGGCCTCGGAGACGGAGCTCCTACAATGAGCAGTTCTTC
TRBJ2-4 . TRBV7-2 . CASSFSSVVAKNIQYF TGTGCCAGCAGCTTCTCTAGCGTTGTGGCCAAAAACATTCAGTACTTC
TRBJ2-2 . TRBV19 . CATLPGHGELFF TGTGCCACCCTACCAGGCCACGGGGAGCTGTTTTTT
TRBJ2-7 . TRBV5-6 . CASSSIVEQYF TGTGCCAGCAGCTCTATTGTCGAGCAGTACTTC
TRBJ2-1 TRBD2 TRBV5-1 . CASSTSGRAFNEQFF TGCGCCAGCAGCACCAGCGGGAGGGCCTTCAATGAGCAGTTCTTC
TRBJ2-7 . TRBV11-2 . CASSFRSYEQYF TGTGCCAGCAGCTTCAGATCCTACGAGCAGTACTTC
TRBJ2-3 . TRBV27 once CASSLGGAQYF TGTGCCAGCAGTTTGGGGGGAGCGCAGTATTTT
TRBJ1-3 TRBD1 TRBV6-5 . CASRVGTAAGNTIYF TGTGCCAGCAGAGTAGGGACAGCCGCTGGAAACACCATATATTTT